Presented here are 5 T cell receptor beta chains from one specimen sequenced in a study of shared clonotypes between healthy human individuals. Naive CD8 populations comprised CD45RO-negative cells positively selected for CCR7, excluding terminally differentiated effector memory CD45RA+ cells. The protocol was immunoSEQ multiplex PCR, while the TCRdb copy is restricted to in-frame clones and leaves out a portion. The data show around 600,000 clones, around 95% seen once. Sequencing used naive CD8+ T cells sorted from blood. The receptors here all came from a woman aged 25-40 years in good health.

The genes are TRBV18 and TRBJ2-3, with D uncertain. V shed 3 bases and J shed 6 bases, with 13 bases lying between them. Germline lookup yields CDR1 KGHSH and CDR2 LQKENI. The CDR3 consists of 14 residues. The CDR3 here is CASSPAQLWDTQYF. CDR3 in DNA: TGTGCCAGCTCACCGGCCCAGCTGTGGGATACGCAGTATTTT.

The chain links TRBV4-2 to TRBJ2-1, with TRBD2 as a possible D gene (6 bases). Germline V gene lookup returns CDR1 LGHNA and CDR2 YNFKEQ. V lost 0 bases to trimming and J lost 4 bases, with 16 bases between them. The CDR3 has 17 residues. The CDR3: CASSQETTSEEYNEQFF. The CDR3 DNA sequence: TGTGCCAGCAGCCAAGAGACGACTAGTGAGGAGTACAATGAGCAGTTCTTC.

V usage is TRBV27 and J usage is TRBJ2-7; 7 positions agree with TRBD1. CDR3 length: 14 amino acids. Germline V CDR1 and CDR2: MNHEY, SMNVEV (reference sequence). V lost 8 bases to trimming and J lost 1 base; unmatched junction nucleotides: 8. CDR3 sequence: CASGPYRGSYEQYF. The CDR3 region has the DNA TGTGCCAGCGGACCCTACAGGGGTTCCTACGAGCAGTACTTC.

This chain connects TRBV2 to TRBJ2-7, with a weak D call TRBD1 (5 bases). The CDR3 has 15 amino acids. CDR1 is SNHLY and CDR2 is FYNNEI in the germline V gene. Deletions cut 1 base from V and 2 bases from J, with 12 bases between. CDR3 coding DNA: TGTGCCAGCAGTGAAGGGGCAGGGTCCACCTACGAGCAGTACTTC. Translation gives CASSEGAGSTYEQYF.

The V and J genes are TRBV4-2 and TRBJ2-5; 14 bases match TRBD2. The DNA end lines up better with TRBJ2-7; the J call may be wrong. Germline CDR1 reads LGHNA; CDR2 reads YNFKEQ. The CDR3 length is 19 residues. CDR3 in amino acids: CASSPGLAGGTSFSYEQYF. In DNA form, the CDR3 reads TGTGCCAGCAGCCCCGGACTAGCGGGAGGTACCAGCTTCTCCTACGAGCAGTACTTC.